Each of the 27 T cell receptor beta chains below was sequenced from the same sample in a study of blood T cell repertoires in COVID-19. TCRdb's table, derived via immunoSEQ multiplex PCR, lists solely in-frame clones and lacks some. The sample consists of about 150,000 clones, approximately 83% of them appearing once. The sequenced sample was PBMCs or T cells enriched from blood (not recorded which). The receptors derive from a man aged 70 or older who had been exposed to COVID-19.

The J gene is TRBJ1-4, the V gene TRBV2; the D gene is possibly TRBD1 (6 bases). This CDR3 region has 16 residues. Trimming cost V 6 bases and J 7 bases, with 21 bases left between them. Germline assignment: CDR1 SNHLY and CDR2 FYNNEI. The DNA for the CDR3 is TGTGCCAGCAGCGCGTACAACCGGGGGGCGGGTGAAAAACTGTTTTTT. This gives the protein CASSAYNRGAGEKLFF.

V is TRBV25-1 and J is TRBJ2-7; 9 bases map to TRBD1. Germline CDR1 is MGHDK and CDR2 is SYGVNS. The CDR3 runs to 16 residues. V gave up 6 bases and J gave up 5 bases; unmatched junction bases: 14. CDR3 sequence reads: CASSSPPGQGPDEQYF. CDR3 coding DNA: TGTGCCAGCAGCTCTCCTCCGGGACAGGGACCCGACGAGCAGTACTTC.

This clone was seen only a few times. This chain uses TRBV29-1 with TRBJ2-5; D ambiguous. Germline V CDR1 and CDR2: SQVTM, ANQGSEA. This CDR3 is built from 12 residues. Between the trimmed V and J ends, which lost 2 bases and 1 base, there was a span of 5 bases. The CDR3 DNA reads as TGCAGCGTTGAACGCGGCCAAGAGACCCAGTACTTC. Residues: CSVERGQETQYF.

The chain uses TRBV6-2 or TRBV6-3 and TRBJ2-7; D is possibly TRBD2 (6 bases). In germline, CDR1 is MNHEY, CDR2 SVGEGT. V shed 4 bases and J shed 0 bases, with 13 bases lying between them. The CDR3 length is 15 residues. The CDR3 sequence: CASSWLASSSYEQYF. DNA of the CDR3: TGTGCCAGCAGTTGGCTAGCGTCTAGCTCCTACGAGCAGTACTTC.

The rearrangement links TRBV7-9 to TRBJ2-7; the D is unclear. Trimming shortened V by 3 bases and J by 4 bases, and 10 bases separated the two germline ends. CDR1 and CDR2 (germline): SEHNR, FQNEAQ (reference sequence). This CDR3 spans 13 amino acids. CDR3 amino acids: CASSFAASYEQYF. In nucleotides, the CDR3 is TGTGCCAGCAGCTTCGCGGCCTCATACGAGCAGTACTTC.

The chain carries TRBV11-2 and TRBJ2-2; 8 nucleotides line up with TRBD1. The CDR3 runs 15 residues. The V and J ends lost 3 bases and 7 bases, in that order; junction bases with no gene match: 7. Germline V gives CDR1 SGHAT, CDR2 FQNNGV. The CDR3 loop is CASSFYRGTSGELFF. Written as DNA, the CDR3 is TGTGCCAGCAGCTTTTACAGGGGGACGAGCGGGGAGCTGTTTTTT.

The chain links TRBV19 to TRBJ1-2, with 10 bases matching TRBD1. Germline trimming cut 9 bases from V and 2 bases from J; bases unmatched to any gene: 9. Germline V CDR1 and CDR2: LNHDA, SQIVND (reference sequence). The length of the CDR3 is 15 residues. Here the CDR3 DNA reads TGTGCCAGCTCATCCCCGGGACAGGGGAACTATGGCTACACCTTC. Translated, it gives CASSSPGQGNYGYTF.

The gene calls are TRBV30 and TRBJ2-7; TRBD1 agrees at 8 bases. J was trimmed by 1 base and V by 7 bases; bases with no gene match: 3. This CDR3 comprises 12 residues. From germline, CDR1 is GTSNPN and CDR2 SVGIG (reference sequence). The CDR3 protein is CASDRASYEQYF. CDR3 nucleotide sequence: TGTGCCTCGGACAGGGCATCCTACGAGCAGTACTTC.

J is TRBJ1-6 and V is TRBV18, with TRBD1 identical over 12 bases. V dropped 3 bases and J dropped 11; count of bases not matched to a gene: 14. The length of the CDR3 is 18 residues. Germline lookup yields CDR1 KGHSH and CDR2 LQKENI. The CDR3 bases are TGTGCCAGCTCACCGATAGAACCGGGACAGGGGGCTCGGACACCCCTCCACTTT. Amino acids: CASSPIEPGQGARTPLHF.

The chain employs TRBV4-1 and TRBJ1-3; 8 bases align to TRBD1. The CDR3 is 16 amino acids. CDR1 MGHRA and CDR2 YSYEKL come from the germline V gene. V shed 4 bases, J shed 0 bases, and the junction held 5 bases outside the gene matches. CDR3 in amino acids: CASSRSGQGSGNTIYF. The CDR3 nucleotides read TGCGCCAGCAGCCGAAGTGGACAGGGCTCTGGAAACACCATATATTTT.

The chain couples TRBV7-9 to TRBJ1-1; D unclear. In germline, CDR1 is SEHNR, CDR2 FQNEAQ (reference sequence). Deletions cut 1 base from V and 11 bases from J, with 17 bases between. The CDR3 spans 14 residues. The CDR3, as DNA: TGTGCCAGCAGCTTAGATTTGGACTTGATACCGGCTTTCTTT. Its translation: CASSLDLDLIPAFF.

The chain couples TRBV5-5 to TRBJ2-3, with D possibly matching TRBD1 (5 bases). Trimming took 0 bases from V and 6 from J, leaving 17 bases between them. This CDR3 comprises 16 residues. Germline CDR1 and CDR2: SGHKS and YYEKEE (reference sequence). CDR3 protein: CASSLAPLGRQDTQYF. Here the CDR3 DNA reads TGTGCCAGCAGCTTGGCCCCCCTGGGGCGGCAGGATACGCAGTATTTT.

The table lists this clone with a few counts. This chain uses TRBV11-2 with TRBJ2-3; TRBD2 aligns across 8 bases. Germline lookup yields CDR1 SGHAT and CDR2 FQNNGV. The CDR3 spans 16 residues. Trimming removed 5 bases from V and 7 bases from J; junction bases left unmatched: 14. The CDR3 protein is CASSPPRQSGGYTQYF. CDR3 nucleotide sequence: TGTGCCAGCAGCCCCCCTCGACAGAGCGGGGGTTATACGCAGTATTTT.

The chain recombines TRBV19 with TRBJ2-1; TRBD2 matches 12 bases. J lost 8 bases, V lost 4 bases, and 12 bases had no gene match. The germline V gene encodes CDR1 LNHDA and CDR2 SQIVND (reference sequence). The CDR3 is 17 amino acids. CDR3 DNA: TGTGCCAGTAGTAGCGCCTATCTAGCGGGAGGGGCCGATGAGCAGTTCTTC. This gives the protein CASSSAYLAGGADEQFF.

V is TRBV29-1 and J is TRBJ1-1; TRBD1 matches at 12 bases. The CDR3 length is 13 residues. Per germline, CDR1 SQVTM and CDR2 ANQGSEA. The J segment lost 6 bases and the V segment lost 3 bases, leaving 2 bases of the junction unmatched. The CDR3 DNA reads TGCAGCGTTGAGGGACAGGGGGCCCCTGAAGCTTTCTTT. It specifies CSVEGQGAPEAFF.

This clone was recorded only once. The chain joins TRBV19 to TRBJ2-7, with 8 bases that match TRBD1. Trimming removed 7 bases from V and 7 bases from J; junction bases left unmatched: 6. This CDR3 region has 12 residues. Germline V gives CDR1 LNHDA, CDR2 SQIVND (reference sequence). The DNA for the CDR3 is TGTGCCAGTAACCAGGGGGCAGGGGAGCAGTACTTC. Its protein product is CASNQGAGEQYF.

V is TRBV5-5 and J is TRBJ1-2, with TRBD1 matching over 8 bases. The CDR3 is 15 amino acids. J was trimmed by 4 bases and V by 0 bases; bases with no gene match: 5. Germline loops: CDR1 SGHKS, CDR2 YYEKEE (reference sequence). For the CDR3, the DNA is TGTGCCAGCAGCTTGGCCCCAGGGGGCGGCTATGGCTACACCTTC. This gives the protein CASSLAPGGGYGYTF.

The chain carries TRBV11-2 and TRBJ1-4; 7 nucleotides line up with TRBD1. The trim removed 4 bases at V and 8 bases at J, leaving 10 bases unmatched. In germline, CDR1 is SGHAT, CDR2 FQNNGV. The CDR3 has 15 amino acids. The CDR3 DNA reads as TGTGCCAGCAGCTCAGGACAGGAGAGGGGAGAAAAACTGTTTTTT. This gives the protein CASSSGQERGEKLFF.

J is TRBJ1-5 and V is TRBV7-9, with TRBD1 matching 9 bases. The germline V gene encodes CDR1 SEHNR and CDR2 FQNEAQ (reference sequence). The length of the CDR3 is 14 residues. The ends lost 5 bases at V and 10 bases at J; junction bases unmatched: 9. In DNA, the CDR3 is TGTGCCAGCAGCCCCGGGACAGGGACGATTCCCCAGCATTTT. This translates into CASSPGTGTIPQHF.

The chain joins TRBV19 to TRBJ2-7, with D possibly matching TRBD2 (6 bases). This CDR3 has 13 amino acids. Germline V gene sequence: CDR1 LNHDA, CDR2 SQIVND (reference sequence). The ends were cut back, 3 bases at V and 2 bases at J, with 8 bases in the middle. DNA for the CDR3: TGTGCCAGTAGTATTGGAGGGGCCTACGAGCAGTACTTC. Its protein is CASSIGGAYEQYF.

This clone was seen just once. This rearrangement joins TRBV14 to TRBJ1-2; D remains unclear. The CDR3 runs to 15 residues. Germline assignment: CDR1 SGHDN and CDR2 FVKESK. The V end was cut by 0 bases, the J end by 4 bases, with 12 bases between. CDR3: CASSQDLPRGYGYTF. In DNA form, the CDR3 reads TGTGCCAGCAGCCAAGATTTACCTAGAGGCTATGGCTACACCTTC.

The chain has TRBV5-4 and TRBJ2-7, with D maybe TRBD2 (5 bases). This CDR3 spans 15 amino acids. Germline V gene lookup returns CDR1 SGHNT and CDR2 YYREEE (reference sequence). Trimming removed 0 bases from V and 5 bases from J, with 15 bases in between. The CDR3, as DNA: TGTGCCAGCAGCTTGGGCGCTAGCCAGTATGACGAGCAGTACTTC. Protein: CASSLGASQYDEQYF.

This chain joins TRBV3-1 (or the pseudogene TRBV3-2) and TRBJ2-2, with TRBD1 identical over 11 bases. Germline V gene sequence: CDR1 LGHDT, CDR2 YNNKEL (reference sequence). V gave up 7 bases and J gave up 6 bases; unmatched junction bases: 13. This CDR3 is 17 amino acids long. The CDR3 DNA reads as TGTGCCAGCACCGTTTCCTTAGGACAGGGGGCCGCCGGGGAGCTGTTTTTT. Translating it yields CASTVSLGQGAAGELFF.

The V gene is TRBV4-3, the J gene TRBJ2-1; TRBD1 aligns across 11 bases. The CDR3 consists of 17 residues. Germline-derived CDR1 and CDR2 are LGHNA and YSLEER. J was trimmed by 4 bases and V by 4 bases; bases with no gene match: 9. CDR3 coding DNA: TGCGCCAGCAGCCCTAAACTAGGGACAGGGGGTTACAATGAGCAGTTCTTC. Encoded protein: CASSPKLGTGGYNEQFF.

This clone was observed a single time. The J gene is TRBJ2-5, the V gene TRBV4-3; 9 bases fit TRBD2. CDR1 is LGHNA and CDR2 is YSLEER in the germline V gene. With 4 bases clipped from V and 5 bases from J, the junction kept 11 bases outside the gene matches. The CDR3 loop spans 16 amino acids. CDR3 coding DNA: TGCGCCAGCAGCCCCAGCGGGGGGCTCTTCCTGGAGACCCAGTACTTC. Translating it yields CASSPSGGLFLETQYF.

V and J are TRBV28 and TRBJ1-5; D gene ambiguous. The CDR3 contains 15 residues. The V and J ends lost 7 bases and 0 bases respectively, with 13 bases between them. Germline V gene lookup returns CDR1 MDHEN and CDR2 SYDVKM. The DNA for the CDR3 is TGTGCCAGCACCCCGATGGCTTTTAGCAATCAGCCCCAGCATTTT. Its translation: CASTPMAFSNQPQHF.

The chain is built from TRBV5-8 and TRBJ2-3, with 7 bases aligning to TRBD1. Germline V gene sequence: CDR1 SGHTS, CDR2 YDEGEE. Trimming removed 0 bases from V and 5 bases from J; junction bases left unmatched: 6. There are 15 residues in the CDR3. Written as DNA, the CDR3 is TGTGCCAGCAGCTTGGGTGAGGCAGGGGGAGATACGCAGTATTTT. As protein: CASSLGEAGGDTQYF.